The 25 T cell receptor beta chains listed next were all sequenced from one sample in a study of T-cell memory formation after mild COVID-19. TCRdb redid the calling of the 5' RACE reads with MiXCR, one entry per CDR3 protein. This sample has tens of thousands of distinct CDR3 sequences, with roughly 16% found just once. Sequenced sample: PBMCs or a T cell subset sorted from them (not recorded which). Source of these receptors: a man aged 18 to 30 who had mild COVID-19 (a few samples of this study predate the infection). Cell type and time point are not known.

This clonotype was seen ten or more times. The rearrangement links TRBV15 to TRBJ2-7; D may correspond to TRBD1 or TRBD2 (5 bases each). The CDR3 extends over 14 amino acids. Germline V CDR1 and CDR2: LNHNV, YYDKDF (reference sequence). V gave up 6 bases and J gave up 2 bases, with 14 bases separating them. The chain's CDR3 is CATSISRDPYEQYV. In nucleotides, the CDR3 is TGTGCCACCAGTATTTCCAGGGACCCCTACGAGCAGTACGTC.

This clonotype was counted at least ten times. The gene calls are TRBV6-2 or TRBV6-3 and TRBJ2-6; D might be TRBD1 or TRBD2, each matching 5 bases. CDR3 length: 15 residues. Germline V gene lookup returns CDR1 MNHEY and CDR2 SVGEGT. V gave up 4 bases and J gave up 4 bases, with 11 bases separating them. As DNA, the CDR3 is TGTGCCAGCAGTTTCCGGGGCTCAGGGGCCAACGTCCTGACTTTC. This translates into CASSFRGSGANVLTF.

There are a few counts of this clonotype. The V and J genes are TRBV20-1 and TRBJ2-7; either TRBD1 or TRBD2 may supply D (5 bases each). Trimming shortened V by 1 base and J by 5 bases, and 6 bases separated the two germline ends. Germline CDR1 and CDR2: DFQATT and SNEGSKA (reference sequence). The CDR3 sequence is 11 residues long. The CDR3 DNA follows: TGCAGTGCTAGAGGGGGGAACGAGCAGTACTTC. Translated: CSARGGNEQYF.

This clonotype was seen only a few times. The chain links TRBV4-1 to TRBJ2-1; D is ambiguous. This CDR3 spans 14 amino acids. The V gene's germline CDR1 is MGHRA and CDR2 YSYEKL. Trimming left V 1 base short and J 4 bases short, with 8 bases between. The CDR3 DNA reads TGCGCCAGCAGCCAAGTACCCGAATACAATGAGCAGTTCTTC. Protein sequence: CASSQVPEYNEQFF.

This clonotype turned up a few times. This chain links TRBV4-1 with TRBJ2-5; D is possibly TRBD1 (6 bases). CDR1 is MGHRA and CDR2 is YSYEKL in the germline V gene. V was pared by 4 bases and J by 5 bases, with 11 bases between. The CDR3 contains 13 residues. CDR3 coding DNA: TGCGCCAGCAGCCCCTCCCAGGGGGAGACCCAGTACTTC. Translated, it gives CASSPSQGETQYF.

The V call is TRBV25-1, the J call TRBJ2-3; D not certain. The V end was cut by 4 bases, the J end by 7 bases, with 3 bases between. The germline V gene encodes CDR1 MGHDK and CDR2 SYGVNS. The CDR3 runs 10 residues. CDR3 bases: TGTGCCAGCAGTGGAAATACGCAGTATTTT. Amino acids: CASSGNTQYF.

The chain has TRBV24-1 and TRBJ2-2; TRBD2 matches at 7 bases. Unmatched junction bases numbered 10, after V lost 3 bases and J lost 4 bases. CDR1 and CDR2 from the germline V gene are KGHDR and SFDVKD. The length of the CDR3 is 17 residues. CDR3 protein: CATSDRRQAGSTGELFF. CDR3 in DNA: TGTGCCACCAGTGATAGACGGCAAGCGGGGAGCACCGGGGAGCTGTTTTTT.

The V and J genes are TRBV6-5 and TRBJ2-2; D ambiguous. This CDR3 has 13 residues. The ends were cut back, 2 bases at V and 5 bases at J, with 6 bases in the middle. Germline CDR1 reads MNHEY; CDR2 reads SVGAGI. DNA of the CDR3: TGTGCCAGCAGTTACGTATATACCGGGGAGCTGTTTTTT. It is translated as CASSYVYTGELFF.

At least ten counts were recorded for this clonotype. V and J are TRBV29-1 and TRBJ1-2; no clear D gene. The germline V gene has CDR1 SQVTM and CDR2 ANQGSEA. The CDR3 contains 13 residues. Trimming took 6 bases from V and 4 from J, leaving 15 bases between them. CDR3 in DNA: TGCAGCGTCCCCGATTCCGGTAGCTATGGCTACACCTTC. Protein sequence: CSVPDSGSYGYTF.

This clonotype has more than one count but fewer than ten. CDR3 nucleotides: TGTGCCAGCAGCTTAACAGGGAATGATGGCTACACCTTC. Its protein product is CASSLTGNDGYTF. V gene TRBV7-3 combines with J gene TRBJ1-2; no firm D call. The CDR3 is 13 amino acids. Trimming cost V 0 bases and J 6 bases, with 8 bases left between them. From germline, CDR1 is SGHTA and CDR2 FQGTGA.

The genes are TRBV20-1 and TRBJ1-6, with TRBD1 as a possible D gene (5 bases). The CDR3 is 16 residues long. CDR1 is DFQATT and CDR2 is SNEGSKA in the germline V gene (reference sequence). V was shortened by 0 bases and J by 0 bases, with 9 bases between the two germline ends. The CDR3 DNA follows: TGCAGTGCTAGAGACGTAGGGGCCTCCTATAATTCACCCCTCCACTTT. Its protein is CSARDVGASYNSPLHF.

The chain is built from TRBV5-1 and TRBJ2-5; 7 positions match TRBD2. With V trimmed by 4 bases and J by 4 bases, 4 bases remained unmatched. The CDR3 runs to 13 residues. Germline V gives CDR1 SGHRS, CDR2 YFSETQ. The CDR3 region has the DNA TGCGCCAGCAGCCGGACTAGGCGAGAGACCCAGTACTTC. Protein sequence: CASSRTRRETQYF.

The table lists this clonotype with many counts. V is TRBV19 and J is TRBJ1-1, with TRBD1 matching over 7 bases. The germline CDR1 and CDR2 sequences are LNHDA and SQIVND (reference sequence). Unmatched junction bases numbered 10, after V lost 7 bases and J lost 5 bases. This CDR3 spans 14 amino acids. The CDR3 sequence is CASTPGQGVTEAFF. The CDR3 DNA is TGTGCCAGTACACCCGGGCAGGGGGTTACTGAAGCTTTCTTT. Full variable domain (outside the CDR3, taken from reference TRBV19 and TRBJ1-1): DGGITQSPKYLFRKEGQNVTLSCEQNLNHDAMYWYRQDPGQGLRLIYYSQIVNDFQKGDIAEGYSVSREKKESFPLTVTSAQKNPTAFYLCASTPGQGVTEAFFGQGTRLTVV.

As to this clonotype: A junction end diverges from the germline sequence, so it may reflect a read error. The chain carries TRBV6-5 and TRBJ1-1; D call uncertain. The germline gives CDR1 MNHEY, CDR2 SVGAGI. This CDR3 is 13 amino acids long. The CDR3 loop is CASSYKGNPEAFF. CDR3 nucleotide sequence: TGTGCCAGCAGTTACAAAGGGAACCCTGAAGCTTTCTTT.

CDR3 residues: CASSPWTGGNYGYTF. CDR3 DNA: TGTGCCAGTAGTCCATGGACAGGGGGCAATTATGGCTACACCTTC. V gene TRBV19 combines with J gene TRBJ1-2, with 11 bases identical to TRBD1. Looked up from germline, CDR1 is LNHDA and CDR2 is SQIVND (reference sequence). The CDR3 spans 15 residues. Trimming cost V 5 bases and J 5 bases; bases outside gene matches: 7.

The chain couples TRBV7-9 to TRBJ1-2, with 7 nucleotides matching TRBD1. With 5 bases clipped from V and 7 bases from J, the junction kept 7 bases outside the gene matches. CDR1 is SEHNR, CDR2 FQNEAQ, per germline (reference sequence). This CDR3 region has 13 residues. Here the CDR3 reads CASSPGTETGYTF. In DNA, the CDR3 is TGTGCCAGCAGCCCCGGGACAGAGACTGGCTACACCTTC.

Notes on this clonotype: A read error may produce the germline difference seen at one junction end. This chain links TRBV9 with TRBJ2-1; TRBD2 agrees at 8 bases. Per germline, CDR1 SGDLS and CDR2 YYNGEE. CDR3 length: 15 residues. The CDR3 spells CASSVDGGAYNEQFF. The CDR3 nucleotides read TGTGCCAGCAGCGTAGACGGGGGGGCCTATAATGAGCAGTTCTTC.

This clonotype was seen ten or more times. The V and J genes are TRBV6-6 and TRBJ1-2, with 8 bases identical to TRBD1. The CDR3 loop spans 14 amino acids. Germline values: CDR1 MNHNY, CDR2 SVGAGI (reference sequence). The junction had 5 bases not matched to a gene; V was cut back by 6 bases and J by 2 bases. CDR3 in amino acids: CASRGDRQNYGYTF. The CDR3 region has the DNA TGTGCCAGCAGAGGGGACAGGCAAAACTATGGCTACACCTTC.

The V gene is TRBV5-1, the J gene TRBJ2-5, with 9 bases lining up with TRBD1. Germline-derived CDR1 and CDR2 are SGHRS and YFSETQ. This CDR3 is 18 amino acids long. The J segment lost 2 bases and the V segment lost 0 bases, leaving 11 bases of the junction unmatched. The CDR3 spells CASSLGTGAFRPQETQYF. The CDR3 DNA reads as TGCGCCAGCAGCTTGGGGACAGGGGCCTTCCGGCCGCAAGAGACCCAGTACTTC.

The CDR3 reads CASSGGGAKNIQYF. Written as DNA, the CDR3 is TGTGCCAGCAGCGGAGGGGGCGCCAAAAACATTCAGTACTTC. The chain has TRBV9 and TRBJ2-4, with 7 bases that match TRBD1. V lost 3 bases to trimming and J lost 1 base; unmatched junction nucleotides: 1. In germline, CDR1 is SGDLS, CDR2 YYNGEE. This CDR3 is built from 14 residues.

This chain uses TRBV4-1 with TRBJ2-3; 8 bases align to TRBD2. This CDR3 has 16 amino acids. V lost 0 bases and J lost 6; bases outside the gene matches: 8. Germline CDR1 is MGHRA and CDR2 is YSYEKL. The CDR3 spells CASSQEGGGTSDTQYF. The CDR3 DNA is TGCGCCAGCAGCCAAGAGGGCGGGGGGACGTCGGATACGCAGTATTTT.

The sample holds many counts of this clonotype. V gene TRBV29-1 combines with J gene TRBJ2-1; 7 bases map to TRBD2. The CDR3 extends over 16 amino acids. V gave up 3 bases and J gave up 4 bases; unmatched junction bases: 12. Per the germline V gene, CDR1 is SQVTM and CDR2 is ANQGSEA. In nucleotides, the CDR3 is TGCAGCGTTGATGGGTCTAGCGGTGTTAGTTACAATGAGCAGTTCTTC. Amino acid sequence: CSVDGSSGVSYNEQFF.

This clonotype was seen only a few times. The chain recombines TRBV29-1 with TRBJ2-2; D remains unclear. The CDR3 loop spans 13 amino acids. Germline-derived CDR1 and CDR2 are SQVTM and ANQGSEA. V lost 6 bases and J 1 base, leaving 9 bases between the germline ends. CDR3 DNA: TGCAGCGTATTAAAAGTGAACACCGGGGAGCTGTTTTTT. Its protein product is CSVLKVNTGELFF.

By sample share, this clonotype is medium-sized. V usage is TRBV20-1 and J usage is TRBJ2-7, with 7 positions matching TRBD2. Germline lookup yields CDR1 DFQATT and CDR2 SNEGSKA (reference sequence). After removal of 3 bases from V and 0 bases from J, the junction contained 5 bases not matched to a gene. The length of the CDR3 is 14 residues. DNA of the CDR3: TGCAGTGCTAGGTCGAGCGGGGACTCCTACGAGCAGTACTTC. Translating gives CSARSSGDSYEQYF.

This clonotype turned up a few times. The rearrangement joins TRBV19 to TRBJ1-2; a possible D gene is TRBD1 (6 bases). Trimming removed 6 bases at V and 7 bases at J, with 12 bases between. The length of the CDR3 is 12 residues. Germline V gene data show CDR1 as LNHDA and CDR2 as SQIVND (reference sequence). CDR3 sequence (DNA): TGTGCCAGTAGCCTGGACAGTTTTGGCTACACCTTC. This encodes CASSLDSFGYTF.